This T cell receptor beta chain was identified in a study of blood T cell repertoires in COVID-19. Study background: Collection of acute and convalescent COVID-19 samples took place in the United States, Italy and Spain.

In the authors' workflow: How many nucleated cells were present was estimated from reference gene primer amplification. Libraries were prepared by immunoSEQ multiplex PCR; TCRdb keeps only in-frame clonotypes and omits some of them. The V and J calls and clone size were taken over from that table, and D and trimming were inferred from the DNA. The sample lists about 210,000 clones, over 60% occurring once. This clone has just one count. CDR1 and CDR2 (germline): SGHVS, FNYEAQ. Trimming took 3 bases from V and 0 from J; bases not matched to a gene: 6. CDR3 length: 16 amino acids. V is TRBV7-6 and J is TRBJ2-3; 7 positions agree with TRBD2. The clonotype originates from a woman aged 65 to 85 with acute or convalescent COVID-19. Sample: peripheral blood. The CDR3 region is CASSFMGRESTDTQYF. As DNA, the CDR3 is TGTGCCAGCAGCTTCATGGGGAGGGAAAGCACAGATACGCAGTATTTT.